A single sample gave rise to the 8 T cell receptor beta chains below, sequenced in a study of T-cell memory formation after mild COVID-19. TCRdb re-called the 5' RACE reads through MiXCR, storing one row per CDR3 protein. The table lists a few hundred thousand distinct CDR3 sequences, around 28% of them singletons. Input material: PBMCs or a T cell subset sorted from them (not recorded which). The source of these receptors is an adult woman who had mild COVID-19 (a few samples of this study predate the infection). Cell type and time point are not known.

The V and J genes are TRBV7-9 and TRBJ2-2; 10 positions match TRBD2. This CDR3 has 16 residues. In germline, CDR1 is SEHNR, CDR2 FQNEAQ (reference sequence). After removal of 2 bases from V and 5 bases from J, the junction contained 5 bases not matched to a gene. The CDR3 loop is CASSLLAGAGTGELFF. DNA for the CDR3: TGTGCCAGCAGCTTACTAGCGGGAGCTGGGACCGGGGAGCTGTTTTTT.

The V and J genes are TRBV18 and TRBJ2-7, with 7 bases fitting TRBD1. CDR1 KGHSH and CDR2 LQKENI come from the germline V gene. V shed 3 bases, J shed 6 bases, and the junction held 5 bases outside the gene matches. The length of the CDR3 is 13 residues. The CDR3 loop reads CASSPTAGGEQYF. CDR3 nucleotides: TGTGCCAGCTCACCCACCGCAGGGGGCGAGCAGTACTTC.

This clonotype occurred many times. The junction and the germline gene differ at one end; a read error may be behind it. This chain connects TRBV7-7 to TRBJ2-2, with D possibly matching TRBD2 (6 bases). The CDR3 length is 17 residues. Germline assignment: CDR1 SSHAT and CDR2 FNYEAQ (reference sequence). DNA of the CDR3: TGTGCTAGCAGCTTATCTCAAGCGGGCGCGAACACCGGGGAGCTGTTTTTT. Translation: CASSLSQAGANTGELFF.

This sequence joins TRBV4-2 and TRBJ2-1, with D perhaps TRBD1 (6 bases). Germline V gene sequence: CDR1 LGHNA, CDR2 YNFKEQ. CDR3 size: 16 residues. V was pared by 0 bases and J by 6 bases, with 15 bases between. This CDR3 is CASSQDRGISGNEQFF. The CDR3 DNA reads TGTGCCAGCAGCCAAGATAGGGGGATCAGTGGCAATGAGCAGTTCTTC.

The chain joins TRBV3-1 to TRBJ1-1; the D gene is possibly TRBD1 (5 bases). The germline V and J ends were trimmed by 2 bases and 6 bases, with 10 bases remaining between them. The CDR3 consists of 13 residues. CDR1 is LGHDT and CDR2 is YNNKEL in the germline V gene (reference sequence). CDR3 coding DNA: TGTGCCAGCAGCCAAAGGGGCCGGTCTGAAGCTTTCTTT. This codes for CASSQRGRSEAFF.

The sample holds a few counts of this clonotype. J is TRBJ1-2 and V is TRBV4-1; D possibly corresponds to TRBD1 (5 bases). The V end was cut by 3 bases, the J end by 4 bases, with 9 bases between. The CDR3 is 13 residues long. The germline V gene encodes CDR1 MGHRA and CDR2 YSYEKL. CDR3 sequence reads: CASSQGRGYGYTF. The CDR3 DNA is TGCGCCAGCAGCCAGGGGCGCGGCTATGGCTACACCTTC.

The genes are TRBV4-2 and TRBJ2-3; 9 bases map to TRBD1. In germline, CDR1 is LGHNA, CDR2 YNFKEQ. This CDR3 has 16 residues. The ends lost 2 bases at V and 3 bases at J; junction bases unmatched: 6. This CDR3 reads CASSQPTGGQTDTQYF. The CDR3, as DNA: TGTGCCAGCAGCCAACCCACAGGGGGCCAAACAGATACGCAGTATTTT.

This clonotype has just a few counts. The chain combines TRBV20-1 with TRBJ2-1, with 15 nucleotides matching TRBD2. The CDR3 is made up of 19 amino acids. V lost 0 bases and J lost 1; bases outside the gene matches: 7. Germline V CDR1 and CDR2: DFQATT, SNEGSKA (reference sequence). CDR3 DNA sequence: TGCAGTGCTAGAGATAGGACGGGGACTAGCGGGAGGTCCTACAATGAGCAGTTCTTC. Its translation: CSARDRTGTSGRSYNEQFF.